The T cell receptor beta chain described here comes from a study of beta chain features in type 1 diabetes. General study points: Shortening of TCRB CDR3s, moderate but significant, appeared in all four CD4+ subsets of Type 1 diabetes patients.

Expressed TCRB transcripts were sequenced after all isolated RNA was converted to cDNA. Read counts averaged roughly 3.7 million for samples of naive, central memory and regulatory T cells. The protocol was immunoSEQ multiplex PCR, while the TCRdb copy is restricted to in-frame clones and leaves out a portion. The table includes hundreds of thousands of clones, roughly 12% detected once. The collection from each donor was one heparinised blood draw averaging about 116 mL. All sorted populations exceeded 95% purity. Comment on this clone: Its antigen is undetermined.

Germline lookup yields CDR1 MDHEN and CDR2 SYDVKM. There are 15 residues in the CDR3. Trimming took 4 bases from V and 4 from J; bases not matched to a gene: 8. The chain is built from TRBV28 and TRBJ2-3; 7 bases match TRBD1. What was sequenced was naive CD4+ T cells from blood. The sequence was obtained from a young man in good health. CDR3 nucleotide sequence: TGTGCCAGCAGTTCTGGACAGGATTCGGCAGATACGCAGTATTTT. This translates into CASSSGQDSADTQYF.